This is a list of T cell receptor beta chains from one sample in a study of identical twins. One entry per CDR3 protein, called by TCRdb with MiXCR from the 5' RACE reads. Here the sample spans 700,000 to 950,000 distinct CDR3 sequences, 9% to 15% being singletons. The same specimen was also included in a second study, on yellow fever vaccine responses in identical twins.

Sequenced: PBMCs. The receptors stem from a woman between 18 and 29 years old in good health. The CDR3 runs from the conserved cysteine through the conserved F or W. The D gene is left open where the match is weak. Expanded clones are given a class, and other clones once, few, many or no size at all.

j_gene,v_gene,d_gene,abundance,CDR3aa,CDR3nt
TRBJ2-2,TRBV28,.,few,CASSFLGAGNTGELFF,TGTGCCAGCAGTTTTTTGGGGGCAGGAAACACCGGGGAGCTGTTTTTT
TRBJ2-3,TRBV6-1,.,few,CASTLNRGGDTQYF,TGTGCCAGCACCCTTAACCGAGGGGGAGATACGCAGTATTTT
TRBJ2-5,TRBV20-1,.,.,CSARAGAEQETQYF,TGCAGTGCTAGAGCAGGGGCAGAACAAGAGACCCAGTACTTC
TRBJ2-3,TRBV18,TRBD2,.,CASSPPAAGAPDTQDF,TGTGCCAGCTCACCACCGGCAGCGGGAGCCCCAGATACGCAGGATTTT
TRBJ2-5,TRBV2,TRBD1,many,CASRDRTGRETQYF,TGTGCCAGCAGAGACCGGACAGGGAGGGAGACCCAGTACTTC
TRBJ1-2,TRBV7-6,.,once,CASSNLSWGYTF,TGTGCCAGCAGCAACCTATCTTGGGGCTACACCTTC
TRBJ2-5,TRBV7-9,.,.,CASSPRGIDKQETQYF,TGTGCCAGCAGCCCCCGGGGAATCGATAAACAAGAGACCCAGTACTTC
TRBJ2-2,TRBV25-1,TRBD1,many,CASSETPGGQGEFGELFF,TGTGCCAGCAGTGAGACTCCCGGGGGACAGGGGGAGTTCGGGGAGCTGTTTTTT
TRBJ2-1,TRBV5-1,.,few,CASSSDSGPSYNEQFF,TGCGCCAGCAGTTCGGACTCGGGACCCAGCTACAATGAGCAGTTCTTC
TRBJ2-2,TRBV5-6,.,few,CASSLAGHSVSGELFF,TGTGCCAGCAGCTTGGCCGGCCATAGCGTCTCCGGGGAGCTGTTTTTT
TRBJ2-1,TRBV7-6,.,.,CASSLTLGHNEQFF,TGTGCCAGCAGCTTAACTTTAGGGCACAATGAGCAGTTCTTC
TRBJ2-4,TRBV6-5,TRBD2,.,CASSYSMREGNIQYF,TGTGCCAGCAGTTACTCGATGCGGGAGGGAAACATTCAGTACTTC
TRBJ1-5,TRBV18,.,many,CASSPEGTVRQPQHF,TGTGCCAGCTCACCGGAAGGGACCGTGCGTCAGCCCCAGCATTTT